A selection of T cell receptor beta chains follows, all from one sample in a study of cytomegalovirus exposure and HLA in healthy donors. The table came from immunoSEQ multiplex PCR; TCRdb's copy has only in-frame clones and leaves some out. The repertoire has about 76,000 clones, approximately 95% of them found once; the top ten carry 1.5% to 1.9%. The sequenced material came from PBMCs. The receptors originated from a man between 18 and 35 years old in good health and CMV-seropositive. The CDR3 runs from the conserved cysteine through the conserved F or W. A D gene is named only where the DNA matches it firmly. A row's size may be missing; if present it is once, few, many or a size class.

clone size: once; J gene: TRBJ2-7; D gene: TRBD1; V gene: TRBV2; CDR3 DNA: TGTGCCAGCAGTGAAAGGGGACAGGGGTTCAAGTCCTACGAGCAGTACTTC; CDR3 protein: CASSERGQGFKSYEQYF
clone size: once; J gene: TRBJ2-3; D gene: TRBD2; V gene: TRBV7-3; CDR3 DNA: TGTGCCAGCAGCTTTACTAGCGGACCCACAGATACGCAGTATTTT; CDR3 protein: CASSFTSGPTDTQYF
clone size: NA; J gene: TRBJ2-6; D gene: TRBD1; V gene: TRBV6-5; CDR3 DNA: TGTGCCAGCCGAGGGGGCTTCTCTGGGGCCAACGTCCTGACTTTC; CDR3 protein: CASRGGFSGANVLTF
clone size: NA; J gene: TRBJ1-4; D gene: NA; V gene: TRBV27; CDR3 DNA: TGTGCCGCTGGGAGGAGCGCAACTAATGAAAAACTGTTTTTT; CDR3 protein: CAAGRSATNEKLFF
clone size: NA; J gene: TRBJ1-4; D gene: NA; V gene: TRBV5-1; CDR3 DNA: TGCGCCAGCAGCCGGGCAGGTTTAGGGGGTAATGAAAAACTGTTTTTT; CDR3 protein: CASSRAGLGGNEKLFF
clone size: NA; J gene: TRBJ2-2; D gene: NA; V gene: TRBV18; CDR3 DNA: TGTGCCAGCTCACCGGACTCCCTCGGGGGGGAGCTGTTTTTT; CDR3 protein: CASSPDSLGGELFF
clone size: NA; J gene: TRBJ1-2; D gene: NA; V gene: TRBV4-1; CDR3 DNA: TGCGCCAGCAGCCACCTGGAGGAGAGCAACTATGGCTACACCTTC; CDR3 protein: CASSHLEESNYGYTF
clone size: NA; J gene: TRBJ2-7; D gene: NA; V gene: TRBV2; CDR3 DNA: TGTGCCAGCAGTAAGACTAGCTACGAGCAGTACTTC; CDR3 protein: CASSKTSYEQYF
clone size: NA; J gene: TRBJ2-3; D gene: TRBD1; V gene: TRBV9; CDR3 DNA: TGTGCCAGCACCCGGGGGGACAGGGGAACAGATACGCAGTATTTT; CDR3 protein: CASTRGDRGTDTQYF
clone size: NA; J gene: TRBJ2-7; D gene: NA; V gene: TRBV14; CDR3 DNA: TGTGCCAGCAGCCAAGTTCATACAGGTGGCTTTGAGAAGCAGTACTTC; CDR3 protein: CASSQVHTGGFEKQYF
clone size: NA; J gene: TRBJ2-7; D gene: NA; V gene: TRBV10-3; CDR3 DNA: TGTGCCATCAGTGAACATGCGGGGCGCGAATACGAGCAGTACTTC; CDR3 protein: CAISEHAGREYEQYF
clone size: once; J gene: TRBJ2-2; D gene: TRBD2; V gene: TRBV19; CDR3 DNA: TGTGCCAGTAGTATGTACAGGACTAGCGGGAGACAGGCCGGGGAGCTGTTTTTT; CDR3 protein: CASSMYRTSGRQAGELFF
clone size: NA; J gene: TRBJ2-1; D gene: NA; V gene: TRBV7-8; CDR3 DNA: TGTGCCAGCAGCACCAACCTCGGCCGGATTCGGGATGAGCAGTTCTTC; CDR3 protein: CASSTNLGRIRDEQFF
clone size: NA; J gene: TRBJ1-1; D gene: NA; V gene: TRBV29-1; CDR3 DNA: TGCAGCGTTAGGGAGGGGCTGAACACTGAAGCTTTCTTT; CDR3 protein: CSVREGLNTEAFF
clone size: NA; J gene: TRBJ2-7; D gene: TRBD1; V gene: TRBV23-1; CDR3 DNA: TGCGCCAGCAGTCCCAAAGCCGGGACAGCGGACTACGAGCAGTACTTC; CDR3 protein: CASSPKAGTADYEQYF
clone size: few; J gene: TRBJ2-7; D gene: NA; V gene: TRBV11-3; CDR3 DNA: TGTGCCAGCAGCTTAGTCGACGAGCAGTACTTC; CDR3 protein: CASSLVDEQYF
clone size: NA; J gene: TRBJ2-7; D gene: NA; V gene: TRBV6-1; CDR3 DNA: TGTGCCAGCATCCGGGAAAGCGGTAGCTCCTACGAGCAGTACTTC; CDR3 protein: CASIRESGSSYEQYF
clone size: NA; J gene: TRBJ1-4; D gene: TRBD1; V gene: TRBV5-5; CDR3 DNA: TGTGCCAGCAGCCTGTGGACAGGCAATGGGGAAAAACTGTTTTTT; CDR3 protein: CASSLWTGNGEKLFF
clone size: once; J gene: TRBJ2-5; D gene: TRBD2; V gene: TRBV5-1; CDR3 DNA: TGCGCCAGCAGCCCGGGGACTAGCGGCCAAGAGACCCAGTACTTC; CDR3 protein: CASSPGTSGQETQYF
clone size: many; J gene: TRBJ2-7; D gene: NA; V gene: TRBV18; CDR3 DNA: TGTGCCAGCTCACCACTAATCCCTAGCAGCTCCTACGAGCAGTACTTC; CDR3 protein: CASSPLIPSSSYEQYF
clone size: NA; J gene: TRBJ2-5; D gene: TRBD2; V gene: TRBV7-3; CDR3 DNA: TGTGCCAGCAGCCCGAATAGCGGGAGGGGAGAGACCCAGTACTTC; CDR3 protein: CASSPNSGRGETQYF
clone size: NA; J gene: TRBJ2-7; D gene: TRBD2; V gene: TRBV27; CDR3 DNA: TGTGCCAGCGCACCGGACGCAGCGGGAGTCTCGGACGAGCAGTACTTC; CDR3 protein: CASAPDAAGVSDEQYF
clone size: NA; J gene: TRBJ2-7; D gene: NA; V gene: TRBV19; CDR3 DNA: TGTGCCAGTAGTAGGGGGGAGGATGAAACCTACGAGCAGTACTTC; CDR3 protein: CASSRGEDETYEQYF
clone size: NA; J gene: TRBJ2-3; D gene: NA; V gene: TRBV7-9; CDR3 DNA: TGTGCCAGCACCCTTTTAAGGCCCTTCTCAGGGTTACAAGATACGCAGTATTTT; CDR3 protein: CASTLLRPFSGLQDTQYF
clone size: NA; J gene: TRBJ1-1; D gene: TRBD1; V gene: TRBV11-2; CDR3 DNA: TGTGCCAGCAGCTTTAGACAGGGTAACACTGAAGCTTTCTTT; CDR3 protein: CASSFRQGNTEAFF
clone size: NA; J gene: TRBJ1-3; D gene: NA; V gene: TRBV13; CDR3 DNA: TGTGCCAGCAGCGCACCACTCAGGGACTCTGGAAACACCATATATTTT; CDR3 protein: CASSAPLRDSGNTIYF
clone size: NA; J gene: TRBJ2-2; D gene: TRBD1; V gene: TRBV29-1; CDR3 DNA: TGCAGCGTTACTGACAGGGCCGGGGAGCTGTTTTTT; CDR3 protein: CSVTDRAGELFF
clone size: NA; J gene: TRBJ2-7; D gene: NA; V gene: TRBV28; CDR3 DNA: TGTGCCAGCACCTCGGACATCTCCTACGAGCAGTACTTC; CDR3 protein: CASTSDISYEQYF
clone size: NA; J gene: TRBJ2-5; D gene: TRBD2; V gene: TRBV7-7; CDR3 DNA: TGTGCTAGCAGCTTTAGCGGGAGTAAAGAGACCCAGTACTTC; CDR3 protein: CASSFSGSKETQYF
clone size: NA; J gene: TRBJ2-7; D gene: TRBD1; V gene: TRBV30; CDR3 DNA: TGTGCCTGGAGTAGGGACAGGGGCTACGAGCAGTACTTC; CDR3 protein: CAWSRDRGYEQYF
clone size: NA; J gene: TRBJ2-5; D gene: NA; V gene: TRBV18; CDR3 DNA: TGTGCCAGCACCACAGGCCAGCTGGAGACCCAGTACTTC; CDR3 protein: CASTTGQLETQYF
clone size: NA; J gene: TRBJ2-5; D gene: TRBD1; V gene: TRBV2; CDR3 DNA: TGTGCCAGCACCCTCCAGGGGGAAGAGACCCAGTACTTC; CDR3 protein: CASTLQGEETQYF
clone size: NA; J gene: TRBJ1-3; D gene: NA; V gene: TRBV10-3; CDR3 DNA: TGTGCCATCACCCCAGGCCTGAGCTCTGGAAACACCATATATTTT; CDR3 protein: CAITPGLSSGNTIYF
clone size: NA; J gene: TRBJ1-5; D gene: TRBD1; V gene: TRBV28; CDR3 DNA: TGTGCCAGCAGTTTAATGACAGGGAGTATTCAGCCCCAGCATTTT; CDR3 protein: CASSLMTGSIQPQHF
clone size: NA; J gene: TRBJ1-1; D gene: TRBD1; V gene: TRBV5-1; CDR3 DNA: TGCGCCAGCAGCTGGGACAGGTCGAACACTGAAGCTTTCTTT; CDR3 protein: CASSWDRSNTEAFF
clone size: NA; J gene: TRBJ1-5; D gene: TRBD1; V gene: TRBV2; CDR3 DNA: TGTGCCAGCAGTGCCATAACAGGGGATCTCAATCAGCCCCAGCATTTT; CDR3 protein: CASSAITGDLNQPQHF
clone size: NA; J gene: TRBJ2-7; D gene: NA; V gene: TRBV6-1; CDR3 DNA: TGTGCCAGCAGTGAAGCCCCCCGGGAGCAGTACTTC; CDR3 protein: CASSEAPREQYF